This T cell receptor beta chain was recorded in a study of vaccination and CD4 T cells after COVID-19. Turning to the study itself: The peptides that stimulated the cells were overlapping spike peptides from SARS-CoV-2, HCoV-NL63, HCoV-OC43 and HCoV-229E.

The Oncomine TCR Beta short-read assay sequenced DNA from cultured CD4+ T cells. From CD4+ T cells that had been cultured, genomic DNA was extracted. One entry per CDR3 protein, called by TCRdb with MiXCR from the PCR reads. The table records about 11,000 distinct CDR3 sequences, around 50% of them present only once. A remark on this clonotype: The antigen remains undetermined.

This CDR3 region has 12 residues. Trimming pared 5 bases from V and 6 bases from J, leaving 11 bases between. The germline V gene has CDR1 MNHEY and CDR2 SVGEGT. Sample treatment: approximately nine-day PBMC culture with coronavirus spike peptide pools or control peptides (ViraFEST assay). ViraFEST expanded antigen-specific T cells with peptide pools, then sequenced TCRs. This chain links TRBV6-2 or TRBV6-3 with TRBJ2-7, with D possibly being TRBD2 (6 bases). The receptor was derived from a human donor who had recovered from COVID-19. Sample: CD4+ T cells from blood, cultured in vitro. The CDR3 DNA reads TGTGCCAGCAGTGCTCTAGCGCCCGAGCAGTACTTC. Its translation is CASSALAPEQYF.